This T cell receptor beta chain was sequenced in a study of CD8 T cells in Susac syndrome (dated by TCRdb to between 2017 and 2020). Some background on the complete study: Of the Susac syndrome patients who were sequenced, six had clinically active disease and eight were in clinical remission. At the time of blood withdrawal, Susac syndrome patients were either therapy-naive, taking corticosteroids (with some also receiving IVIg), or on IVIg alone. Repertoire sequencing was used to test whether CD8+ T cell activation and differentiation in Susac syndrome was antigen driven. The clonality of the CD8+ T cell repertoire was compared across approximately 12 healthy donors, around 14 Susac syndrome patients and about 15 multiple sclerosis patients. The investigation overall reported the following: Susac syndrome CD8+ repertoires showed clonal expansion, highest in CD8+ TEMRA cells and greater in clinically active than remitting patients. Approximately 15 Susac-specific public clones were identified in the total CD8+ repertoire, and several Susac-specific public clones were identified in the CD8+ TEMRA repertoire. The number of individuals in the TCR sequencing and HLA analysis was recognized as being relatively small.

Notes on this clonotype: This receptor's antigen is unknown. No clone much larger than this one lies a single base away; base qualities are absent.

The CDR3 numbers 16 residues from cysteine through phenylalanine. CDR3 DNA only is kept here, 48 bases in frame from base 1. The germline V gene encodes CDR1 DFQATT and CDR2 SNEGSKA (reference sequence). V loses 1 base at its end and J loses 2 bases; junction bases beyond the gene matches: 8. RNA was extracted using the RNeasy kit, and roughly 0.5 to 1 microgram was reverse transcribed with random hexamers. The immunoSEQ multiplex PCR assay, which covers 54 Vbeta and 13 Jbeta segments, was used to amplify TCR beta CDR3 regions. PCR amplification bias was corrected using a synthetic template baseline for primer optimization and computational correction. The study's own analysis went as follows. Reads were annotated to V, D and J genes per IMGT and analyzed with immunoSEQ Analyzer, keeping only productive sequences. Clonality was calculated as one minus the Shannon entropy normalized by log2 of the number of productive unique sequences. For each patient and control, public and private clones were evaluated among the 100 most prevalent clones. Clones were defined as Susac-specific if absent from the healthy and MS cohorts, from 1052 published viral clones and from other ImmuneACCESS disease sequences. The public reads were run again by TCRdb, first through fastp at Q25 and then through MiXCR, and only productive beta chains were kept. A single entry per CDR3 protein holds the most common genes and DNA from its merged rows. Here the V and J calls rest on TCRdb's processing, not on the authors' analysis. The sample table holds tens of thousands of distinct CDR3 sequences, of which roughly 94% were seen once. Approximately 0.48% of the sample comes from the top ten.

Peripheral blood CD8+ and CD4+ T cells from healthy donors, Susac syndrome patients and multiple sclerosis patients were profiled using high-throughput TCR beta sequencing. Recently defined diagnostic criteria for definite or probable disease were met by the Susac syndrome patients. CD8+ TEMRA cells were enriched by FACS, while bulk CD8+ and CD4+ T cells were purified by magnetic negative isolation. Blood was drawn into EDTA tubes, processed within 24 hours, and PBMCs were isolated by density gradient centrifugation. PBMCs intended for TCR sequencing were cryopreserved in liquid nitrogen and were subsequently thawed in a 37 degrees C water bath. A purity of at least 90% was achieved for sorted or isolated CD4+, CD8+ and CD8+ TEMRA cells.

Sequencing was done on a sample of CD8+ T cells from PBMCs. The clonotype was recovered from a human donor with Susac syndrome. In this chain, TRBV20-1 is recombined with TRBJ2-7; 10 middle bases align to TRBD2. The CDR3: CSARALALAGAYEQYF. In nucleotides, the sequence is TGCAGTGCTAGAGCCTTGGCCCTAGCGGGGGCCTACGAGCAGTACTTC.